This entry lists 8 T cell receptor beta chains sequenced from one sample in a study of cytomegalovirus exposure and HLA in healthy donors. Here immunoSEQ multiplex PCR was the method, and the copy in TCRdb shows in-frame clones only, minus some. The sample shows 150,000 to 200,000 clones, roughly 85% of them seen only once. Sequencing was done on a sample of PBMCs. Receptors originate from a man younger than 35 in good health and CMV-seropositive.

This rearrangement joins TRBV5-1 to TRBJ2-5; perhaps TRBD2 as D (6 bases). V lost 6 bases, J lost 5 bases, and 14 bases lay in between. The germline V gene encodes CDR1 SGHRS and CDR2 YFSETQ. This CDR3 is 13 amino acids long. The CDR3 here is CASTLRGGETQYF. CDR3 nucleotide sequence: TGCGCCAGCACCCTGCGGGGTGGGGAGACCCAGTACTTC.

V gene TRBV4-2 combines with J gene TRBJ2-7; 8 bases fit TRBD1. Germline loops: CDR1 LGHNA, CDR2 YNFKEQ. J gave up 4 bases and V 4 bases, and 6 bases lay outside the gene matches. This CDR3 has 14 amino acids. This CDR3 is CASSPGTGLYEQYF. CDR3 nucleotides: TGTGCCAGCAGCCCCGGGACAGGTCTTTACGAGCAGTACTTC.

This clone was picked up one time. This chain joins TRBV2 and TRBJ1-1; D unresolved. Trimming shortened V by 7 bases and J by 5 bases, and 11 bases separated the two germline ends. The CDR3 has 12 amino acids. Per germline, CDR1 SNHLY and CDR2 FYNNEI. The CDR3 spells CASNKAGTEAFF. The CDR3 DNA is TGTGCCAGCAATAAGGCGGGGACTGAAGCTTTCTTT.

The chain joins TRBV9 to TRBJ1-2, with 12 positions matching TRBD1. V gave up 4 bases and J gave up 2 bases; unmatched junction bases: 6. The CDR3 is 16 amino acids. Germline V lookup: CDR1 SGDLS, CDR2 YYNGEE. The CDR3 loop reads CASSLRGTGGNYGYTF. In DNA, the CDR3 is TGTGCCAGCAGCCTCAGAGGGACAGGGGGCAACTATGGCTACACCTTC.

The chain carries TRBV5-1 and TRBJ2-7; 9 bases are a match to TRBD2. Trimming removed 4 bases from V and 5 bases from J; junction bases left unmatched: 4. The CDR3 has 13 amino acids. Germline assignment: CDR1 SGHRS and CDR2 YFSETQ. The CDR3 sequence is CASSRGLAHEQYF. The CDR3 nucleotides read TGCGCCAGCAGCCGGGGACTAGCACACGAGCAGTACTTC.

The chain has TRBV7-2 and TRBJ2-2; TRBD1 matches 8 bases. Germline loops: CDR1 SGHTA, CDR2 FQGNSA. Trimming at V came to 6 bases and at J to 4 bases, leaving 4 bases not matched to a gene. There are 14 residues in the CDR3. The CDR3 is CASRLDRATGELFF. CDR3 bases: TGTGCCAGCAGACTGGACAGGGCCACCGGGGAGCTGTTTTTT.

The chain uses TRBV29-1 and TRBJ2-3, with TRBD2 identical over 9 bases. The CDR3 is made up of 14 amino acids. Germline V gene lookup returns CDR1 SQVTM and CDR2 ANQGSEA. Germline trimming cut 6 bases from V and 5 bases from J; bases unmatched to any gene: 9. For the CDR3, the DNA is TGCAGCGTCGATAGCGGGAGAGGCGGAGATACGCAGTATTTT. As protein: CSVDSGRGGDTQYF.

The gene calls are TRBV9 and TRBJ1-5, with a weak D call TRBD1 (6 bases). CDR1 and CDR2 (germline): SGDLS, YYNGEE. This CDR3 comprises 16 residues. The V gene lost 0 bases and the J gene lost 4 bases, with 14 bases spanning the gap. The CDR3 DNA is TGTGCCAGCAGCGTAGCTCGACAGGTTGATAATCAGCCCCAGCATTTT. This encodes CASSVARQVDNQPQHF.